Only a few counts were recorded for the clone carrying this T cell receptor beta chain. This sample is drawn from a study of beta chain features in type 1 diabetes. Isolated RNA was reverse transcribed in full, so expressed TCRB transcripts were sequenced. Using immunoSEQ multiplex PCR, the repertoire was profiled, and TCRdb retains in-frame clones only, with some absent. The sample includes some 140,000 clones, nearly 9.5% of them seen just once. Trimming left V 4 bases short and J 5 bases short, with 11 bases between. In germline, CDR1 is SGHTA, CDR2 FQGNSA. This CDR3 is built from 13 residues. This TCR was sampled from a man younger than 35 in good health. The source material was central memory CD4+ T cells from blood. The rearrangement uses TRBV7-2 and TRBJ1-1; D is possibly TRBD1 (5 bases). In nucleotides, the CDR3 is TGTGCCAGCAGCTCGGGTCGGGGGACTGAAGCTTTCTTT. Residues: CASSSGRGTEAFF.